The rows below give T cell receptor beta chains drawn from one sample of a study of response to subunit inactivated influenza vaccine. Each CDR3 protein is one row after TCRdb ran MiXCR on the RT-PCR reads. The sample carries 700,000 to 900,000 distinct CDR3 sequences, 21% recorded once. Sequencing was performed on PBMCs from blood, taken more than 4 days after vaccination. The receptors stem from a man in his fifties or sixties who received an inactivated influenza vaccine. Each CDR3 is given with its conserved first and last residue. A D gene is named only where the DNA matches it firmly. The size of a clone is reported for some rows only, either as once, few or many, or as a class for expanded clones.

d_call j_call clone_size v_call cdr3_nt cdr3_aa
TRBD2 TRBJ2-7 few TRBV4-2 TGTGCCAGCAGCCAAAGGGCCTTAGCGGGAGGAAATACGAACGAGCAGTACTTC CASSQRALAGGNTNEQYF
TRBD2 TRBJ2-5 few TRBV4-1 TGCGCCAGCAGCCAGGATGAACTAGCGGCCCAAGAGACCCAGTACTTC CASSQDELAAQETQYF
. TRBJ1-4 few TRBV20-1 TGCAGTGCTCACGGATATCTTAATGAAAAACTGTTTTTT CSAHGYLNEKLFF
. TRBJ1-1 . TRBV5-6 TGTGCCAGCAGCGATGGCCTGAACACTGAAGCTTTCTTT CASSDGLNTEAFF
. TRBJ1-5 many TRBV20-1 TGCAGTGCTATTAGGCCCCCGGGGGCCAATCAGCCCCAGCATTTT CSAIRPPGANQPQHF
. TRBJ1-5 . TRBV2 TGTGCCAGCAGTTCTCAGGGCTTCGACAGGAAGGGGCACAATCAGCCCCAGCATTTT CASSSQGFDRKGHNQPQHF
TRBD2 TRBJ2-2 . TRBV24-1 TGTGCCACCAGTGATGATAGCGGGAGAGCTTGGCAAGGGGAGCTGTTTTTT CATSDDSGRAWQGELFF
. TRBJ2-5 . TRBV18 TGTGCCAGCTCAACAACGGAGACCCAGTACTTC CASSTTETQYF
TRBD2 TRBJ2-3 . TRBV27 TGTGCCAGCAGGCCTGGACTAGGGGCGCTCCCAGATACGCAGTATTTT CASRPGLGALPDTQYF
. TRBJ2-1 many TRBV7-3 TGTGCCAGCAGCTTAAATCCAGCGATGGTCTACAATGAGCAGTTCTTC CASSLNPAMVYNEQFF
. TRBJ2-1 . TRBV5-6 TGTGCCAGCAGCCCAGCGCAAACTGGGGAGCAGTTCTTC CASSPAQTGEQFF
. TRBJ2-7 many TRBV10-3 TGTGCCGTACAACGGGACATCGTCTCCGAGCAGTACTTC CAVQRDIVSEQYF
. TRBJ2-7 . TRBV3-1 TGTGCCAGCAACCAAGAAGGGGGAACCTACGAGCAGTACTTC CASNQEGGTYEQYF
TRBD1 TRBJ1-1 . TRBV6-1 TGTGCCAGCAGACTAGCCGGGACAGGGGGCGCCTACACTGAAGCTTTCTTT CASRLAGTGGAYTEAFF
. TRBJ1-1 . TRBV5-1 TGCGCCAGCAGCTTGGAACTGGCCGGCACTGAAGCTTTCTTT CASSLELAGTEAFF
TRBD2 TRBJ2-3 few TRBV10-3 TGTGCCATCAGCAAAGGCAGCGGGAGGCCTAGCACAGATACGCAGTATTTT CAISKGSGRPSTDTQYF
. TRBJ2-2 few TRBV15 TGTGCCACCAGCAGAGATAGATGGGGGGCCGGGGAGCTGTTTTTT CATSRDRWGAGELFF
TRBD2 TRBJ2-5 . TRBV13 TGTGCCAGCAGCGGGGGACTAGAGGAGACCCAGTACTTC CASSGGLEETQYF
. TRBJ2-3 many TRBV7-9 TGTGCCAGCAGCCCCTCGCGACGGACAAGCACAGATACGCAGTATTTT CASSPSRRTSTDTQYF
. TRBJ2-2 few TRBV6-1 TGTGCCAGCAGGGACCAGGGGGGCGCGGACACCGGGGAGCTGTTTTTT CASRDQGGADTGELFF
. TRBJ1-6 few TRBV12-3/TRBV12-4 TGTGCCAGCGCAAATAATTCACCCCTCCACTTT CASANNSPLHF
. TRBJ2-1 once TRBV6-2/TRBV6-3 TGTGCCACCGAAGGGCGGGGAAGTCCAGAGAATGAGCAGTTCTTC CATEGRGSPENEQFF
. TRBJ2-1 many TRBV12-3/TRBV12-4 TGTGCCAGCAGTTTAAATAGTGTCGGGACCCTATCCCATGAGCAGTTCTTC CASSLNSVGTLSHEQFF
. TRBJ1-5 . TRBV5-1 TGCGCCAGCAGTCCTTATGGGGGCGCTGGCAATCAGCCCCAGCATTTT CASSPYGGAGNQPQHF
. TRBJ1-1 few TRBV9 TGTGCCAGCAGCGTAGCCGGGGCGAACACTGAAGCTTTCTTT CASSVAGANTEAFF
TRBD1 TRBJ2-5 . TRBV20-1 TGCAGTGCACCGAGACAGGGTCCTCTACAAGAGACCCAGTACTTC CSAPRQGPLQETQYF
. TRBJ2-7 . TRBV20-1 TGCAGTGCTAGCGTGGGCCACGAGCAGTACTTC CSASVGHEQYF
. TRBJ2-3 . TRBV28 TGTGCCAGCAGTTTGACCCCTCCCACAGATACGCAGTATTTT CASSLTPPTDTQYF
TRBD1 TRBJ2-7 few TRBV5-1 TGCGCCAGCAGCGGGGGACAGGCTTCCTCCTACGAGCAGTACTTC CASSGGQASSYEQYF
. TRBJ2-2 . TRBV7-8 TGTGCCAGCAGAGCCACCTGGACTACGAACACCGGGGGGCTGTTTTTT CASRATWTTNTGGLFF